A selection of T cell receptor beta chains follows, all from one sample in a study of patients and donors after allogeneic stem cell transplantation. TCRdb called the RT-PCR reads again in MiXCR, with one record for every CDR3 protein. The sample records 150,000 to 200,000 distinct CDR3 sequences, approximately 24% being singletons. The specimen was blood, either unsorted or a sorted T cell fraction (not recorded which). These receptor sequences come from a human donor who was either an allogeneic HSCT recipient or a stem cell or donor lymphocyte infusion donor (not recorded which). It is not recorded whose cells these are; they may come from a transplant donor. CDR3s include the opening cysteine and the closing phenylalanine or tryptophan. A D gene is named only where the DNA matches it firmly. The size entry is marked missing in some rows and otherwise reads once, few, many or a size class.

J	V	size	D	DNA	CDR3
TRBJ2-3	TRBV12-3/TRBV12-4	few	.	TGTGCCAGCAGTTTAAATACGCAGTATTTT	CASSLNTQYF
TRBJ2-3	TRBV6-5	few	TRBD2	TGTGCCAGCAGCCGACCAGCGGGGGGAACAGATACGCAGTATTTT	CASSRPAGGTDTQYF
TRBJ1-2	TRBV10-3	few	.	TGTGCCATCGGAGGTGACTATGGCTACACCTTC	CAIGGDYGYTF
TRBJ1-2	TRBV6-6	.	.	TGTGCCACCTACCCCGAACGGGAGATTTATGGCTACACCTTC	CATYPEREIYGYTF
TRBJ2-5	TRBV6-5	few	TRBD1	TGTGCCAGCAGGAGGGGATATCAGGGGGTGGTACGGAGAGAGACCCAGTACTTC	CASRRGYQGVVRRETQYF
TRBJ2-1	TRBV29-1	few	TRBD2	TGCAGCGATGGACTAGCGGGAGAAATCAATGAGCAGTTCTTC	CSDGLAGEINEQFF
TRBJ1-2	TRBV12-3/TRBV12-4	.	.	TGTGCCAGCAGTTTAGCCCGGCATGGCTACACCTTC	CASSLARHGYTF
TRBJ2-5	TRBV5-1	.	TRBD1	TGCGCCAGCATCGACAGGGCAGAGACCCAGTACTTC	CASIDRAETQYF
TRBJ1-5	TRBV27	.	TRBD1	TGTGCCAGCAGTTTATCACCAGGGGGATATTCTCTCCAGCATTTT	CASSLSPGGYSLQHF
TRBJ2-5	TRBV9	.	TRBD2	TGTGCCAGCAGCGTAGTAGGCCGGGAGGCGACCCAGTACTTC	CASSVVGREATQYF
TRBJ1-5	TRBV20-1	few	.	TGCAGTGCCCGGAGCATGACGGGCAATCAGCCCCAGCATTTT	CSARSMTGNQPQHF